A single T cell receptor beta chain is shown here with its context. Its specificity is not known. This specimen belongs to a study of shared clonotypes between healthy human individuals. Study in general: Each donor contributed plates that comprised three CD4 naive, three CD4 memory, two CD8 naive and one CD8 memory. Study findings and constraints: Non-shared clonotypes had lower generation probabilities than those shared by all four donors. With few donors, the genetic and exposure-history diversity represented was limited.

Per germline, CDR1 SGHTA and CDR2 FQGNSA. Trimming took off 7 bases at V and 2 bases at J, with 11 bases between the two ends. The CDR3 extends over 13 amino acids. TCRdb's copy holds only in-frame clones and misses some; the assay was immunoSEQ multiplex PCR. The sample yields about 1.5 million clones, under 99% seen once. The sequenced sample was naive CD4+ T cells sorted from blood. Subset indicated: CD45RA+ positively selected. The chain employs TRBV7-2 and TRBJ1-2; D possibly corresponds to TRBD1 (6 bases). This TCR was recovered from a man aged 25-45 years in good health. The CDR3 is CASTRGENYGYTF. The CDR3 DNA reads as TGTGCCAGCACCAGGGGAGAGAACTATGGCTACACCTTC.